This T cell receptor (beta chain) came from a study of cytomegalovirus exposure and HLA in healthy donors. A multiplex PCR was run with 60 Vbeta primers and 13 Jbeta primers. Only in-frame clones appear in the TCRdb table, and some are missing; sequencing was by immunoSEQ multiplex PCR. Its clone listing holds roughly 120,000 clones. V shed 0 bases, J shed 2 bases, and the junction held 8 bases outside the gene matches. Germline V gene lookup returns CDR1 SGHNT and CDR2 YYREEE (reference sequence). The CDR3 contains 17 residues. Material for sequencing was PBMCs. This sequence joins TRBV5-4 and TRBJ2-3; 8 positions match TRBD2. This TCR came from a man younger than 45 in good health and CMV-seronegative. The CDR3 DNA sequence: TGTGCCAGCAGCTTGGGAGGTCGGCGGGGGGACACAGATACGCAGTATTTT. This sequence encodes CASSLGGRRGDTDTQYF.